This entry describes one TCR beta chain. It was with 60 Vbeta and 13 Jbeta primers that the PCR ran. Generated by immunoSEQ multiplex PCR, the TCRdb table keeps only in-frame clones and is missing some. The table shows 140,000 or so clones, with around four fifths occurring only once. This entry is derived from a study of cytomegalovirus exposure and HLA in healthy donors. Germline loops: CDR1 MNHNY, CDR2 SVGAGI (reference sequence). Deletions cut 5 bases from V and 4 bases from J, with 8 bases between. The CDR3 length is 13 residues. V gene TRBV6-6 combines with J gene TRBJ1-4; no definite D call. The material sequenced was PBMCs. The sequence derives from a male donor in good health and CMV-seronegative. CDR3 residues: CASSAVLNEKLFF. In nucleotides, the CDR3 is TGTGCCAGCAGTGCCGTACTTAATGAAAAACTGTTTTTT.